These 27 T cell receptor beta chains were sequenced from one sample in a study of post-analysis software for immune sequencing data. Whole-study results and caveats: Included in a set of 5 or 6 TRBV segments more frequent in patients than controls were TRBV5-6, TRBV5-1 and TRBV20-1.

These TCRs' antigens remain unknown. Unique molecular identifiers were built into the TCR beta cDNA libraries. TCRdb re-called the PCR reads through MiXCR, storing one row per CDR3 protein. The table lists hundreds of thousands of distinct CDR3 sequences, 53% of them singletons. The sample comprised blood. The receptor set was obtained from a girl under 18 with multiple sclerosis.

A few counts support this clonotype. The chain carries TRBV6-1 and TRBJ2-7, with TRBD1 matching 8 bases. In germline, CDR1 is MNHNS, CDR2 SASEGT. The CDR3 extends over 14 amino acids. The V gene end was trimmed by 6 bases and the J gene end by 0 bases; junction bases not matched to a gene: 4. CDR3 sequence: CASRGQGPSYEQYF. Here the CDR3 DNA reads TGTGCCAGCAGAGGACAGGGTCCCTCCTACGAGCAGTACTTC.

The chain recombines TRBV7-3 with TRBJ2-6, with D unclear. Germline V gene lookup returns CDR1 SGHTA and CDR2 FQGTGA. CDR3 size: 15 residues. The V end was cut by 5 bases, the J end by 2 bases, with 10 bases between. The chain's CDR3 is CASSPSAPGANVLTF. The CDR3 DNA is TGTGCCAGCAGCCCTTCAGCTCCTGGGGCCAACGTCCTGACTTTC.

The chain recombines TRBV10-2 with TRBJ1-2; 8 nucleotides line up with TRBD1. V dropped 7 bases and J dropped 11; count of bases not matched to a gene: 6. The CDR3 has 11 residues. The germline V gene has CDR1 WSHSY and CDR2 SAAADI. This chain's CDR3 is CASKGQGGYTF. Written as DNA, the CDR3 is TGCGCCAGCAAAGGACAGGGCGGTTACACCTTC.

The chain carries TRBV30 and TRBJ2-7; D is ambiguous. V was cut by 1 base and J by 3 bases, with 13 bases left in between. Germline values: CDR1 GTSNPN, CDR2 SVGIG (reference sequence). This CDR3 has 14 amino acids. The CDR3 reads CAWSAVRPNYEQYF. DNA of the CDR3: TGTGCCTGGAGTGCGGTGAGGCCAAACTACGAGCAGTACTTC. Variable domain in full (rest from reference TRBV30 and TRBJ2-7): SQTIHQWPATLVQPVGSPLSLECTVEGTSNPNLYWYRQAAGRGLQLLFYSVGIGQISSEVPQNLSASRPQDRQFILSSKKLLLSDSGFYLCAWSAVRPNYEQYFGPGTRLTVT.

The chain has TRBV29-1 and TRBJ2-3, with D perhaps matching TRBD1 (5 bases). CDR3 length: 14 amino acids. Germline-derived CDR1 and CDR2 are SQVTM and ANQGSEA. V was cut by 7 bases and J by 0 bases, with 14 bases left in between. CDR3 sequence: CSAQQAASTDTQYF. CDR3 coding DNA: TGCAGCGCTCAACAGGCCGCTAGCACAGATACGCAGTATTTT.

Only a few counts were recorded for this clonotype. The chain recombines TRBV2 with TRBJ2-1, with 8 bases matching TRBD2. J was trimmed by 3 bases and V by 5 bases; bases with no gene match: 6. Germline lookup yields CDR1 SNHLY and CDR2 FYNNEI. The CDR3 contains 15 residues. CDR3 residues: CASSPSGRDYNEQFF. The CDR3 DNA is TGTGCCAGCAGTCCAAGCGGGAGAGACTACAATGAGCAGTTCTTC.

This sequence joins TRBV5-1 and TRBJ2-4, with D maybe TRBD2 (5 bases). The DNA end lines up better with TRBJ2-7; the J call may be wrong. The CDR3 spans 15 residues. Looked up from germline, CDR1 is SGHRS and CDR2 is YFSETQ. The CDR3 region is CASSPFTGEGHEQYF. The CDR3, as DNA: TGCGCCAGCAGCCCATTCACCGGGGAAGGACACGAGCAGTACTTC.

This clonotype has just a few counts. The chain has TRBV7-2 and TRBJ2-5, with no clear D. The length of the CDR3 is 16 residues. The V gene lost 1 base and the J gene lost 2 bases, with 14 bases spanning the gap. Looked up from germline, CDR1 is SGHTA and CDR2 is FQGNSA. CDR3 amino acids: CASSLGAEKEQETQYF. In nucleotides, the CDR3 is TGTGCCAGCAGCTTAGGCGCGGAGAAGGAGCAAGAGACCCAGTACTTC.

The chain is built from TRBV15 and TRBJ2-3; D possibly uses TRBD1 or TRBD2 (5 bases each). Germline values: CDR1 LNHNV, CDR2 YYDKDF (reference sequence). The germline V and J ends were trimmed by 3 bases and 13 bases, with 11 bases remaining between them. The CDR3 sequence is 11 residues long. The CDR3 DNA reads as TGTGCCACCAGCAGCGTCGGGACGGAGTATTTT. It yields the protein CATSSVGTEYF.

The rearrangement uses TRBV4-1 and TRBJ2-7; 12 positions agree with TRBD2. This CDR3 is built from 15 residues. V trimming: 3 bases; J trimming: 6 bases; junction bases outside the gene matches: 6. Per germline, CDR1 MGHRA and CDR2 YSYEKL. The CDR3, as DNA: TGCGCCAGCAGCCACAGACTAGCGGGGGAAGGCGAGCAGTACTTC. Translating it yields CASSHRLAGEGEQYF.

This clonotype was detected a few times. The rearrangement joins TRBV27 to TRBJ2-1; 8 bases align to TRBD2. The CDR3 covers 17 residues. Germline values: CDR1 MNHEY, CDR2 SMNVEV (reference sequence). The junction had 18 bases not matched to a gene; V was cut back by 5 bases and J by 9 bases. The DNA for the CDR3 is TGTGCCAGCAGTACCGGGACTAGACGTAGTCTAAACGGTGAGCAGTTCTTC. Translating gives CASSTGTRRSLNGEQFF.

This clonotype was recorded a few times. The V call is TRBV20-1, the J call TRBJ1-2, with D unresolved. Germline CDR1 DFQATT, CDR2 SNEGSKA (reference sequence). The CDR3 covers 13 residues. The V end lost 5 bases, the J end lost 0 bases, and 10 bases lay between the germline ends. The CDR3 sequence: CSAPRSPNYGYTF. CDR3 DNA sequence: TGCAGTGCTCCCCGTAGCCCTAACTATGGCTACACCTTC.

V usage is TRBV21-1 and J usage is TRBJ2-7; TRBD2, the table's D call, was not compared with the DNA. TRBV21-1 is a listed pseudogene. The CDR3 is 18 amino acids. CDR3 nucleotides: TGTGCCAGCAGCAAAGACGATAGCGGGAGGCAGCAGGCCTACGAGCAGTACTTC. Residues: CASSKDDSGRQQAYEQYF.

V gene TRBV4-1 combines with J gene TRBJ1-2, with a tentative D call TRBD1 (5 bases). Trimming pared 3 bases from V and 5 bases from J, leaving 19 bases between. Germline values: CDR1 MGHRA, CDR2 YSYEKL. The CDR3 consists of 16 residues. The CDR3, as DNA: TGCGCCAGCAGCCAGCACGGAGGGGCATCGTGGTATGGCTACACCTTC. It yields the protein CASSQHGGASWYGYTF.

The gene calls are TRBV29-1 and TRBJ1-2, with D possibly being TRBD1 (5 bases). Germline V gives CDR1 SQVTM, CDR2 ANQGSEA. Trimming took 3 bases from V and 3 from J, leaving 20 bases between them. The CDR3 is 16 amino acids. The CDR3 loop reads CSVDPIAQGYYYGYTF. In DNA, the CDR3 is TGCAGCGTTGACCCTATTGCCCAGGGTTATTACTATGGCTACACCTTC.

The chain has TRBV20-1 and TRBJ2-1, with 16 bases lining up with TRBD2. V was clipped by 1 base and J by 7 bases; unmatched bases: 1. CDR1 and CDR2 (germline): DFQATT, SNEGSKA (reference sequence). The length of the CDR3 is 15 residues. CDR3 DNA: TGCAGTGCTAGAGTGGGACTAGCGGGAGGGAATGAGCAGTTCTTC. Protein sequence: CSARVGLAGGNEQFF.

This clonotype has more than one count but fewer than ten. The chain is built from TRBV12-3 or TRBV12-4 and TRBJ2-3; the D gene could be TRBD1 or TRBD2 (5 bases each). Trimming took 5 bases from V and 0 from J, leaving 12 bases between them. There are 15 residues in the CDR3. The CDR3 here is CASSPRGASTDTQYF. The CDR3 DNA sequence: TGTGCCAGCAGTCCCCGGGGCGCTAGCACAGATACGCAGTATTTT.

The chain has TRBV25-1 and TRBJ1-2; 9 bases are a match to TRBD1. Per the germline V gene, CDR1 is MGHDK and CDR2 is SYGVNS. The CDR3 consists of 16 residues. Trimming at V came to 4 bases and at J to 1 base, leaving 7 bases not matched to a gene. CDR3 amino acids: CASSASGTGSNYGYTF. CDR3 coding DNA: TGTGCCAGCAGTGCTTCCGGGACAGGGAGTAACTATGGCTACACCTTC.

The chain couples TRBV10-3 to TRBJ2-7; D possibly corresponds to TRBD2 (7 bases). The V gene's germline CDR1 is ENHRY and CDR2 SYGVKD. V shed 10 bases and J shed 2 bases, with 12 bases lying between them. The CDR3 sequence is 12 residues long. CDR3 sequence: CATGGRAYEQYF. CDR3 DNA sequence: TGTGCCACGGGGGGCAGAGCCTACGAGCAGTACTTC.

The chain uses TRBV20-1 and TRBJ2-7; 9 bases map to TRBD2. V shed 0 bases and J 4 bases; nucleotides not matched to a gene: 10. The CDR3 runs 16 residues. Germline V gene lookup returns CDR1 DFQATT and CDR2 SNEGSKA (reference sequence). CDR3 DNA sequence: TGCAGTGCTAGAGATCAGATGCGGGAGGGCCGGTACGAGCAGTACTTC. Encoded protein: CSARDQMREGRYEQYF.

The chain links TRBV2 to TRBJ2-1, with 10 bases fitting TRBD2. The CDR3 sequence is 15 residues long. The germline CDR1 and CDR2 sequences are SNHLY and FYNNEI. V gave up 7 bases and J gave up 7 bases; unmatched junction bases: 10. The CDR3 reads CASILAGGYVNEQFF. In DNA form, the CDR3 reads TGTGCCAGCATCTTAGCGGGGGGCTATGTAAATGAGCAGTTCTTC. The whole variable domain, filled in from reference TRBV2 and TRBJ2-1, reads EPEVTQTPSHQVTQMGQEVILRCVPISNHLYFYWYRQILGQKVEFLVSFYNNEISEKSEIFDDQFSVERPDGSNFTLKIRSTKLEDSAMYFCASILAGGYVNEQFFGPGTRLTVL.

The rearrangement uses TRBV2 and TRBJ1-2; 7 bases map to TRBD1. The CDR3 runs to 14 residues. J lost 5 bases, V lost 7 bases, and 10 bases had no gene match. Per the germline V gene, CDR1 is SNHLY and CDR2 is FYNNEI. CDR3 bases: TGTGCCAGCAACCGGGACAGCACGGAATATGGCTACACCTTC. This gives the protein CASNRDSTEYGYTF.

The chain is built from TRBV14 and TRBJ2-1, with TRBD2 matching 7 bases. The germline gives CDR1 SGHDN, CDR2 FVKESK. The CDR3 loop spans 19 amino acids. V lost 2 bases and J lost 7; bases outside the gene matches: 20. The CDR3 DNA follows: TGTGCCAGCAGCCAATTCCCCCCTTGGGAAAGCGGGGTAAGGAATGAGCAGTTCTTC. This codes for CASSQFPPWESGVRNEQFF.

In this sample, this clonotype turned up once. The gene calls are TRBV13 and TRBJ2-1, with a weak D call TRBD2 (5 bases). The CDR3 has 17 residues. V lost 5 bases and J lost 0, with 17 bases in between. Germline V gene data show CDR1 as PRHDT and CDR2 as FYEKMQ (reference sequence). The CDR3 region has the DNA TGTGCCAGCAGCAGTCCCGGGGTTCAGAGCTCCTACAATGAGCAGTTCTTC. Its translation is CASSSPGVQSSYNEQFF.

This chain uses TRBV20-1 with TRBJ2-1; 10 nucleotides align to TRBD2. The CDR3 covers 14 residues. Looked up from germline, CDR1 is DFQATT and CDR2 is SNEGSKA (reference sequence). V shed 1 base and J 7 bases; nucleotides not matched to a gene: 4. CDR3 nucleotides: TGCAGTGCTAGAGTACTAGCGGGGAGGAATGAGCAGTTCTTC. It yields the protein CSARVLAGRNEQFF.

The chain recombines TRBV20-1 with TRBJ1-2; 10 bases map to TRBD1. With V trimmed by 6 bases and J by 2 bases, 6 bases remained unmatched. CDR3 length equals 14 residues. Germline values: CDR1 DFQATT, CDR2 SNEGSKA (reference sequence). The CDR3 coding sequence is TGCAGTGCGGGGGACAGGGGTTCCAACTATGGCTACACCTTC. This codes for CSAGDRGSNYGYTF.

The table lists this clonotype with a few counts. V is TRBV11-2 and J is TRBJ2-3, with a possible D match to TRBD1 (5 bases). This CDR3 is 17 amino acids long. V lost 3 bases to trimming and J lost 2 bases, with 18 bases between them. CDR1 is SGHAT and CDR2 is FQNNGV in the germline V gene. This CDR3 is CASSFWPPQGPTDTQYF. The CDR3 DNA reads as TGTGCCAGCAGCTTTTGGCCTCCTCAGGGTCCCACAGATACGCAGTATTTT.